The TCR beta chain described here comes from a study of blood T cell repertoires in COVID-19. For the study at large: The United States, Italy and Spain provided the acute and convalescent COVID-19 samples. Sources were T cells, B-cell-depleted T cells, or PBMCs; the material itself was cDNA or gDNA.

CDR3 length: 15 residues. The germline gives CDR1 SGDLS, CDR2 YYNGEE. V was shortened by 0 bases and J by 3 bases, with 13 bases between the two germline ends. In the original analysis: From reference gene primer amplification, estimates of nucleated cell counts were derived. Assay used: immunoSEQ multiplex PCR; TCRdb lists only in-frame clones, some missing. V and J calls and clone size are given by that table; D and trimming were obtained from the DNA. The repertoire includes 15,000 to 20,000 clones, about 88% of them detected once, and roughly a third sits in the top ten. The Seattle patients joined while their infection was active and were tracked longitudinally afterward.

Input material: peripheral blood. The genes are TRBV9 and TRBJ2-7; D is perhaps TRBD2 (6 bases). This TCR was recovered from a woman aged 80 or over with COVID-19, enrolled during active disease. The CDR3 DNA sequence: TGTGCCAGCAGCGTAGGCGGGACTTACAACTACGAGCAGTACTTC. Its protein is CASSVGGTYNYEQYF.